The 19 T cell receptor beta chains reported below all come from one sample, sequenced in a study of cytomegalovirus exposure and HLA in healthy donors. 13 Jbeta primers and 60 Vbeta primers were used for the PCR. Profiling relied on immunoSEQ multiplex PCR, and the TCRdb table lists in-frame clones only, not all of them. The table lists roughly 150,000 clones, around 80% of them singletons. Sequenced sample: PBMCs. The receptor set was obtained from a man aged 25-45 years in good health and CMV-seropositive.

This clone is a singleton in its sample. CDR3 sequence: CATRTQPTSNNEQFF. The CDR3, as DNA: TGCGCCACCCGGACACAACCAACCTCTAACAATGAGCAGTTCTTC. The chain combines TRBV5-1 with TRBJ2-1; TRBD1 is a possible D gene (5 bases). V lost 9 bases, J lost 5 bases, and 21 bases lay in between. This CDR3 spans 15 amino acids. Germline CDR1 is SGHRS and CDR2 is YFSETQ.

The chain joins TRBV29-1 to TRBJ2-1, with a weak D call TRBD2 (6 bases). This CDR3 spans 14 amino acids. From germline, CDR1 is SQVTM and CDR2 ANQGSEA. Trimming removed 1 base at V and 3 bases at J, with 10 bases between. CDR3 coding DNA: TGCAGCGTTGAAGTCGGGAGCCTCTACAATGAGCAGTTCTTC. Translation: CSVEVGSLYNEQFF.

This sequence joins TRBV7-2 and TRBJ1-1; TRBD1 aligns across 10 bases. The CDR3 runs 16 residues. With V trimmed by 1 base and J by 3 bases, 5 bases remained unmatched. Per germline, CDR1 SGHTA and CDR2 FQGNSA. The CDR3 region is CASSLVGTGVYTEAFF. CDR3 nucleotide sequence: TGTGCCAGCAGCTTAGTGGGGACAGGGGTCTACACTGAAGCTTTCTTT.

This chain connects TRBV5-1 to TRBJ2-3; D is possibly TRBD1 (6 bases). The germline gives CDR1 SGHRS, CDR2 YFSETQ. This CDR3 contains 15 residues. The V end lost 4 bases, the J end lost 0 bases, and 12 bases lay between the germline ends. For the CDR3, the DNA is TGCGCCAGCAGCCGCCAGGGGTACAGCACAGATACGCAGTATTTT. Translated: CASSRQGYSTDTQYF. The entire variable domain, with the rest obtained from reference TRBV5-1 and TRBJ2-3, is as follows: KAGVTQTPRYLIKTRGQQVTLSCSPISGHRSVSWYQQTPGQGLQFLFEYFSETQRNKGNFPGRFSGRQFSNSRSEMNVSTLELGDSALYLCASSRQGYSTDTQYFGPGTRLTVL.

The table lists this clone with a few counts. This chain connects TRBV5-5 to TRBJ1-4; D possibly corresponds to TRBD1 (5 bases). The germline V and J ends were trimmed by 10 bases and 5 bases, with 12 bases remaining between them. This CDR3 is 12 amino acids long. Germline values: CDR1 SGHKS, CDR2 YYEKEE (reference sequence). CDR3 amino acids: CAAGQENEKLFF. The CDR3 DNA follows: TGTGCCGCGGGGCAGGAAAATGAAAAACTGTTTTTT.

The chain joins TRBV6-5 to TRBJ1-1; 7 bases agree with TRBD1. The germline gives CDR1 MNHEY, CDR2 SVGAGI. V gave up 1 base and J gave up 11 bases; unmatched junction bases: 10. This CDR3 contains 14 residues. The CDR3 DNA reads TGTGCCAGCAGTTACTTTGCAACAGGGGATAGGGCTTTCTTT. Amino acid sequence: CASSYFATGDRAFF.

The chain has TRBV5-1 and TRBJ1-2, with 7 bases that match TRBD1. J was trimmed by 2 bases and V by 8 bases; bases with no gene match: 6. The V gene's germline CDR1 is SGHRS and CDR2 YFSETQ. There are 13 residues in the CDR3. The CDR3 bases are TGCGCCAGTAGCGAACAGGGGAACTATGGCTACACCTTC. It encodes CASSEQGNYGYTF.

The CDR3 sequence: CASSFRDGNTIYF. Written as DNA, the CDR3 is TGTGCCAGCAGCTTCCGGGATGGAAACACCATATATTTT. The chain links TRBV7-2 to TRBJ1-3, with unresolved D. V dropped 3 bases and J dropped 3 bases, with 6 bases sitting between them. CDR1 and CDR2 (germline): SGHTA, FQGNSA. The CDR3 is 13 residues long. Filled out from reference TRBV7-2 and TRBJ1-3, the complete variable domain reads GAGVSQSPSNKVTEKGKDVELRCDPISGHTALYWYRQSLGQGLEFLIYFQGNSAPDKSGLPSDRFSAERTGGSVSTLTIQRTQQEDSAVYLCASSFRDGNTIYFGEGSWLTVV.

The CDR3 DNA is TGTGCCAGTAGTACGTACGAGTTAGCGGTCTCTGGAAACACCATATATTTT. It is translated as CASSTYELAVSGNTIYF. The V call is TRBV19, the J call TRBJ1-3, with no clear D. This CDR3 is built from 17 residues. Germline V gene lookup returns CDR1 LNHDA and CDR2 SQIVND (reference sequence). V lost 4 bases to trimming and J lost 0 bases, with 16 bases between them.

The CDR3 protein is CASSLPLAGQETQYF. The CDR3 nucleotides are TGTGCCAGCAGCTTGCCCCTAGCGGGACAAGAGACCCAGTACTTC. V is TRBV5-4 and J is TRBJ2-5, with 9 bases that match TRBD2. Trimming cost V 1 base and J 2 bases; bases outside gene matches: 3. This CDR3 is built from 15 residues. Germline V lookup: CDR1 SGHNT, CDR2 YYREEE (reference sequence). Together with reference TRBV5-4 and TRBJ2-5, the CDR3 gives the full variable domain: ETGVTQSPTHLIKTRGQQVTLRCSSQSGHNTVSWYQQALGQGPQFIFQYYREEENGRGNFPPRFSGLQFPNYSSELNVNALELDDSALYLCASSLPLAGQETQYFGPGTRLLVL.

The chain's CDR3 is CSVDRGRDEQFF. The CDR3, as DNA: TGCAGCGTCGACAGGGGCCGGGATGAGCAGTTCTTC. The chain joins TRBV29-1 to TRBJ2-1, with 8 nucleotides matching TRBD1. In germline, CDR1 is SQVTM, CDR2 ANQGSEA. The ends lost 6 bases at V and 8 bases at J; junction bases unmatched: 6. The CDR3 covers 12 residues.

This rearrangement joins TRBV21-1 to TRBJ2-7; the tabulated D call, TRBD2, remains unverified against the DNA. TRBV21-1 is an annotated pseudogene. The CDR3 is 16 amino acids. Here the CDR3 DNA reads TGTGCCAGCAGCAAAAGGCCCTGGAGGGTTTCCTACGAGCAGTACTTC. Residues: CASSKRPWRVSYEQYF.

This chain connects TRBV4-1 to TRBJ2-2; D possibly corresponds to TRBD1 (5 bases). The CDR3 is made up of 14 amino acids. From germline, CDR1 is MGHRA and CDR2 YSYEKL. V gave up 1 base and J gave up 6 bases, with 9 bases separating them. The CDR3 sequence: CASSQVQGPGELFF. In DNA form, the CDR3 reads TGCGCCAGCAGCCAAGTTCAGGGCCCCGGGGAGCTGTTTTTT.

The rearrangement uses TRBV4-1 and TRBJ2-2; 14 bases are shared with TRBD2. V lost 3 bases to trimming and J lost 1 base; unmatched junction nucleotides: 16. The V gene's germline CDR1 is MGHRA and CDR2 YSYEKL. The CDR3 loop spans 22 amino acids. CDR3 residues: CASSHRDSPRLAGGMNTGELFF. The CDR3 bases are TGCGCCAGCAGCCACAGGGACAGCCCGCGACTAGCGGGAGGGATGAACACCGGGGAGCTGTTTTTT.

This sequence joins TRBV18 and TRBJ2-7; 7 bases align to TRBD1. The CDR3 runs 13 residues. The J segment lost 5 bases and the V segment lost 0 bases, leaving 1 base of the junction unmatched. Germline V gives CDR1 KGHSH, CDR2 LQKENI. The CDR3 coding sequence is TGTGCCAGCTCACCACCGGACAGGAACGAGCAGTACTTC. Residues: CASSPPDRNEQYF.

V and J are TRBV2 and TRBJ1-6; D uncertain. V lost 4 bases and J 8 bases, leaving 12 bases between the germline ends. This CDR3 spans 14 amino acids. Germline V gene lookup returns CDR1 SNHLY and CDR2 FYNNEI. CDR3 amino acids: CASSARTADSPLHF. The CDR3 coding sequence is TGTGCCAGCAGTGCCCGCACAGCGGATTCACCCCTCCACTTT.

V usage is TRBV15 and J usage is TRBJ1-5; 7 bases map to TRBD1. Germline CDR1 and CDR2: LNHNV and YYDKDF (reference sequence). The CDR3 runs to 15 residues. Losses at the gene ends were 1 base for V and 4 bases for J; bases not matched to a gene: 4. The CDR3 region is CATSRGDRANQPQHF. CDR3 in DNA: TGTGCCACCAGCAGAGGAGACAGGGCGAATCAGCCCCAGCATTTT.

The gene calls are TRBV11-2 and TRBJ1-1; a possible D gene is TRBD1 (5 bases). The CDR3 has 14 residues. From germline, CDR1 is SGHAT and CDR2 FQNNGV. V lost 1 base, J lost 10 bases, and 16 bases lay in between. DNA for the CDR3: TGTGCCAGCAGCTTAGTGGACACGGCATTGCGAGCTTTCTTT. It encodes CASSLVDTALRAFF.

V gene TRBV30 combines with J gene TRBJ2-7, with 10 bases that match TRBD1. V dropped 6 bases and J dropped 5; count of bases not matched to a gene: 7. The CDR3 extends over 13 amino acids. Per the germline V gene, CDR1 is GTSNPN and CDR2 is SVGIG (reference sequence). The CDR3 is CACSRDRGDEQYF. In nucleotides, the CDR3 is TGTGCCTGTTCCCGGGACAGGGGAGACGAGCAGTACTTC.